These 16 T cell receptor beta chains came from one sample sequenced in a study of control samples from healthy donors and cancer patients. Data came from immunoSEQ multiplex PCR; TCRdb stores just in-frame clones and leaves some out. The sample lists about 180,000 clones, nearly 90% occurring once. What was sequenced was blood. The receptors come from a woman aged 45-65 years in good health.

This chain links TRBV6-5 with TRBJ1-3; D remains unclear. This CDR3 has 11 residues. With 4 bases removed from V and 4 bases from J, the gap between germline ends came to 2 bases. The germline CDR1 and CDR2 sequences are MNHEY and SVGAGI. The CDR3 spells CASSLGNTIYF. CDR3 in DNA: TGTGCCAGCAGTTTGGGAAACACCATATATTTT.

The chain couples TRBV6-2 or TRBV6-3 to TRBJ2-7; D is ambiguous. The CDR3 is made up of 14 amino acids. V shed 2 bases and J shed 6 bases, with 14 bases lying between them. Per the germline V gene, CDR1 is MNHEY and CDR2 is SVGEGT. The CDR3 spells CASSYVSAPGEQYF. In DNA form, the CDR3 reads TGTGCCAGCAGTTACGTGTCGGCCCCGGGCGAGCAGTACTTC.

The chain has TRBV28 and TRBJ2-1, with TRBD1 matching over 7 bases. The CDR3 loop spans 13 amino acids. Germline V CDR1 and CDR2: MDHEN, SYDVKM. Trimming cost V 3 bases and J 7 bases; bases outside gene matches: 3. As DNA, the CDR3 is TGTGCCAGCAGTTTGGACAGGAAGAATGAGCAGTTCTTC. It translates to CASSLDRKNEQFF.

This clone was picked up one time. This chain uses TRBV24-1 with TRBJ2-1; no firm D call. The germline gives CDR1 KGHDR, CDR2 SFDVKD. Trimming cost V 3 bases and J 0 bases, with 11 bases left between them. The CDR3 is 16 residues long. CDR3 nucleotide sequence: TGTGCCACCAGTGATATAAAGGGCGTCTCCTACAATGAGCAGTTCTTC. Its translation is CATSDIKGVSYNEQFF.

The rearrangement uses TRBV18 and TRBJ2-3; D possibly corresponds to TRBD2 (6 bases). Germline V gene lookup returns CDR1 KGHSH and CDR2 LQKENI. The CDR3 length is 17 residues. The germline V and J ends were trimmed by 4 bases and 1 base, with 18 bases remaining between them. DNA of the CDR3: TGTGCCAGCTCACTGGGGACTGCCGGAACGGGCACAGATACGCAGTATTTT. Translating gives CASSLGTAGTGTDTQYF. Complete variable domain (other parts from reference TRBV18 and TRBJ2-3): NAGVMQNPRHLVRRRGQEARLRCSPMKGHSHVYWYRQLPEEGLKFMVYLQKENIIDESGMPKERFSAEFPKEGPSILRIQQVVRGDSAAYFCASSLGTAGTGTDTQYFGPGTRLTVL.

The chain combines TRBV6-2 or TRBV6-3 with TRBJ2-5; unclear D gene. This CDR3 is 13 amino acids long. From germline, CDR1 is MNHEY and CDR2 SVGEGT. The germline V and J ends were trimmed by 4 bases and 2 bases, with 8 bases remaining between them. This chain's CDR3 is CASSWAVQETQYF. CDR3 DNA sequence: TGTGCCAGCAGTTGGGCAGTGCAAGAGACCCAGTACTTC.

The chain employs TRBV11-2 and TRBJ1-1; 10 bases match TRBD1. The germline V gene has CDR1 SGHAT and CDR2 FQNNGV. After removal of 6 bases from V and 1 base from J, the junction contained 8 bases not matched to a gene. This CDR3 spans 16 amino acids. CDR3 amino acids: CASRSGTGEWNTEAFF. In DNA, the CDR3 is TGTGCCAGCAGATCCGGGACAGGGGAATGGAACACTGAAGCTTTCTTT. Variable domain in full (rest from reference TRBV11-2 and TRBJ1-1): EAGVAQSPRYKIIEKRQSVAFWCNPISGHATLYWYQQILGQGPKLLIQFQNNGVVDDSQLPKDRFSAERLKGVDSTLKIQPAKLEDSAVYLCASRSGTGEWNTEAFFGQGTRLTVV.

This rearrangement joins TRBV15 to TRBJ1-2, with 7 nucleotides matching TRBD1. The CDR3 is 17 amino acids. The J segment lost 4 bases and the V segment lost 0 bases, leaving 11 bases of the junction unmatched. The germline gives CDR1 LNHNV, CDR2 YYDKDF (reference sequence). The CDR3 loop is CATSRDLEGAGVYGYTF. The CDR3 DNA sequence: TGTGCCACCAGCAGAGATTTGGAGGGGGCGGGAGTCTATGGCTACACCTTC.

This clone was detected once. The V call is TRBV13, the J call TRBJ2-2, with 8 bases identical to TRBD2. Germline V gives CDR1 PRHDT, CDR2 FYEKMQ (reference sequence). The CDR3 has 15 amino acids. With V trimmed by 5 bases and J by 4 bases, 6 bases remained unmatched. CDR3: CASSPTGTSTGELFF. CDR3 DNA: TGTGCCAGCAGCCCGACCGGGACTAGCACCGGGGAGCTGTTTTTT.

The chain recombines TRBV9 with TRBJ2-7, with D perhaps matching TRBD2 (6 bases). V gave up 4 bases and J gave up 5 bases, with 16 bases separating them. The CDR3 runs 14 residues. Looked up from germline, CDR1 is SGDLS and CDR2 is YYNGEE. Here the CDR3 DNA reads TGTGCCAGCAGCATCCGGGACTCGACGCACGAGCAGTACTTC. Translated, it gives CASSIRDSTHEQYF.

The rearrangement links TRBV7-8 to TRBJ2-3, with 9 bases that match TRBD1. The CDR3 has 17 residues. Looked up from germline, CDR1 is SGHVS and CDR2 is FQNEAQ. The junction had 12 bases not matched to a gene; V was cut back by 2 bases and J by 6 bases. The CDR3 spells CASSLRFGTGLSDTQYF. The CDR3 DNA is TGTGCCAGCAGCTTACGCTTCGGGACAGGGCTATCGGATACGCAGTATTTT.

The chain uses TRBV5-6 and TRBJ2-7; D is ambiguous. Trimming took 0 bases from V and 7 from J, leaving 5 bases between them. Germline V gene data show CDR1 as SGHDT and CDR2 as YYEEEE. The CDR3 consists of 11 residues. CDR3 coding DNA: TGTGCCAGCAGCTTGGCGCTGGAGCAGTACTTC. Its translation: CASSLALEQYF.

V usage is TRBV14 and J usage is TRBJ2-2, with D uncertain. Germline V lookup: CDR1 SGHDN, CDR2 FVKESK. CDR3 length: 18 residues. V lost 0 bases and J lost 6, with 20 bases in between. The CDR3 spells CASSQDLKGSFVAGELFF. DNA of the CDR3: TGTGCCAGCAGCCAAGATCTTAAGGGTTCCTTCGTCGCCGGGGAGCTGTTTTTT.

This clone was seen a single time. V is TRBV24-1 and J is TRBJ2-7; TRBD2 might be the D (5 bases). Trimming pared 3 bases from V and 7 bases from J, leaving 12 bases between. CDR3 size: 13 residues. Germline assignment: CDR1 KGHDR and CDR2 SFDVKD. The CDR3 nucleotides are TGTGCCACCAGTGATGACGTACCGGGGGAGCAGTACTTC. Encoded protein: CATSDDVPGEQYF.

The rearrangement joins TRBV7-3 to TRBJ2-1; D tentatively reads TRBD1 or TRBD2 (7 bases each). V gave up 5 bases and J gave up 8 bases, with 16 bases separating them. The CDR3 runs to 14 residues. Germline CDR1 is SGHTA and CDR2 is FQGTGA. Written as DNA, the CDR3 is TGTGCCAGCAGCCCCCCAGGGGGGGAGCATGAGCAGTTCTTC. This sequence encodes CASSPPGGEHEQFF. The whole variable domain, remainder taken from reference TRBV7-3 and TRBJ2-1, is GAGVSQTPSNKVTEKGKYVELRCDPISGHTALYWYRQSLGQGPEFLIYFQGTGAADDSGLPNDRFFAVRPEGSVSTLKIQRTERGDSAVYLCASSPPGGEHEQFFGPGTRLTVL.

The CDR3 loop is CASSLGGAGSQYF. The CDR3 DNA sequence: TGTGCCAGCAGCTTAGGCGGGGCAGGGTCGCAGTATTTT. The chain joins TRBV7-3 to TRBJ2-3, with a weak D call TRBD2 (6 bases). Per the germline V gene, CDR1 is SGHTA and CDR2 is FQGTGA. Trimming shortened V by 2 bases and J by 10 bases, and 13 bases separated the two germline ends. The CDR3 contains 13 residues.